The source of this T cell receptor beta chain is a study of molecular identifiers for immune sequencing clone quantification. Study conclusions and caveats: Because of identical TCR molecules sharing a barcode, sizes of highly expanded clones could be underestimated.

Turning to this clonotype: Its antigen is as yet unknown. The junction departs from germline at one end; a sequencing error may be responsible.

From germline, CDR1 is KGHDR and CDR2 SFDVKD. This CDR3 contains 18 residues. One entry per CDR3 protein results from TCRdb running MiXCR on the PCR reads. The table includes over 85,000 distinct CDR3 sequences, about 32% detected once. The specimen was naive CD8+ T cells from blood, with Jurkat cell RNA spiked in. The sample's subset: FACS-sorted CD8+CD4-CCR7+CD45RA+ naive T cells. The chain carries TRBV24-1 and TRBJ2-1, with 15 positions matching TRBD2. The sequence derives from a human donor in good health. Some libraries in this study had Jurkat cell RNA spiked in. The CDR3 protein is CATSGRGLAGGIRNEQLF. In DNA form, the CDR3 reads TGTGCCACCAGTGGCCGGGGACTAGCGGGAGGTATAAGGAATGAGCAGCTCTTC.